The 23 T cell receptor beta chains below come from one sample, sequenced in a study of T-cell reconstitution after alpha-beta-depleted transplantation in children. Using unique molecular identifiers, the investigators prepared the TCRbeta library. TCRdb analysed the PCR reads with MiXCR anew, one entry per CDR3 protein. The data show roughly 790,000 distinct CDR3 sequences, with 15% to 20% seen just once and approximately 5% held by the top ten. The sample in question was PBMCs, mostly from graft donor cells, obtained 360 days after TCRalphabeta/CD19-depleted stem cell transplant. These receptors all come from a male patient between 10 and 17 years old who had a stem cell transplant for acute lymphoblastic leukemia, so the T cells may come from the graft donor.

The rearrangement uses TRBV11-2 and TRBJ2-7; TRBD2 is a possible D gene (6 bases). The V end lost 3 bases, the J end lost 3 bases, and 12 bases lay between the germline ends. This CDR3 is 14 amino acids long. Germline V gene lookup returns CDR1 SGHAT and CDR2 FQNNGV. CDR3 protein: CASSLASAHYEQYF. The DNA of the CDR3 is TGTGCCAGCAGCTTGGCTAGCGCACACTACGAGCAGTACTTC.

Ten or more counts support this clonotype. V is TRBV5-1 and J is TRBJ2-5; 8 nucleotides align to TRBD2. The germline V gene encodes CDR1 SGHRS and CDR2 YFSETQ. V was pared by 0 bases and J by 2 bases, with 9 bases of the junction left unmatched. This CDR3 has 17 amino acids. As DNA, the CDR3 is TGCGCCAGCAGCTTGGGACTAGCGAGATTATTACAAGAGACCCAGTACTTC. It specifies CASSLGLARLLQETQYF.

CDR3 sequence: CAISYGTGGDTQYF. CDR3 nucleotide sequence: TGTGCCATCAGTTACGGGACGGGTGGGGATACGCAGTATTTT. The chain couples TRBV10-3 to TRBJ2-3; possibly TRBD1 or TRBD2 for D (5 bases each). Trimming stripped 5 bases from V and 6 bases from J, with 15 bases between. Looked up from germline, CDR1 is ENHRY and CDR2 is SYGVKD. This CDR3 has 14 residues.

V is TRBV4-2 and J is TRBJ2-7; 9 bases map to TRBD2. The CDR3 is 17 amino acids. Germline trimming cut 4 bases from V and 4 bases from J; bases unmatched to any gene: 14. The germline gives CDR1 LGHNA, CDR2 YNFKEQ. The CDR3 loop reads CASSLLPLAGPIYEQYF. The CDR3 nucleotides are TGTGCCAGCAGCCTCTTGCCCCTAGCGGGACCTATATACGAGCAGTACTTC.

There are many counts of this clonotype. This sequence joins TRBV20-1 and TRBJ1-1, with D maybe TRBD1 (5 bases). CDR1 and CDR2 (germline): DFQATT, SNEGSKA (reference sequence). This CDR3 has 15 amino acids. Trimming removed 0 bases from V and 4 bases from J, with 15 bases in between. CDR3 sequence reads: CSAREGEPQGTEAFF. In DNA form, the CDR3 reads TGCAGTGCTAGAGAAGGGGAGCCCCAGGGCACTGAAGCTTTCTTT.

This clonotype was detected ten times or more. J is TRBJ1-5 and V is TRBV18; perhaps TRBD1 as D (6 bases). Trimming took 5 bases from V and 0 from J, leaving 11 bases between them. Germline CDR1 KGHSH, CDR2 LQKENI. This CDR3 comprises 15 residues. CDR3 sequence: CASSADRYSNQPQHF. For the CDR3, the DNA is TGTGCCAGCTCAGCCGACAGGTATAGCAATCAGCCCCAGCATTTT. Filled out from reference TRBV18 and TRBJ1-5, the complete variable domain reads NAGVMQNPRHLVRRRGQEARLRCSPMKGHSHVYWYRQLPEEGLKFMVYLQKENIIDESGMPKERFSAEFPKEGPSILRIQQVVRGDSAAYFCASSADRYSNQPQHFGDGTRLSIL.

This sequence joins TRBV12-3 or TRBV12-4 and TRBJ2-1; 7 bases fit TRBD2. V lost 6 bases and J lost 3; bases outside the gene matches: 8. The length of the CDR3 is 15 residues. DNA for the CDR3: TGTGCCAGCAGGAAACCGGGACTACTCTACAATGAGCAGTTCTTC. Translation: CASRKPGLLYNEQFF.

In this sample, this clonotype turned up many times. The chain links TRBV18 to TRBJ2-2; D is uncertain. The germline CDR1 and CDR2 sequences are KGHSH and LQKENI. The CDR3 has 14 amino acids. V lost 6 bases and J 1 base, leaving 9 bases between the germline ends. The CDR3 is CASSPRRNTGELFF. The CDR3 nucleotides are TGTGCCAGCTCCCCAAGACGGAACACCGGGGAGCTGTTTTTT.

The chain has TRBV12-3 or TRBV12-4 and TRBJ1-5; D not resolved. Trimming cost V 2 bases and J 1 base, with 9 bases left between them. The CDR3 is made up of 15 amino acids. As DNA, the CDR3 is TGTGCCAGCAGTTTATCCGAGGAGAGCAATCAGCCCCAGCATTTT. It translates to CASSLSEESNQPQHF.

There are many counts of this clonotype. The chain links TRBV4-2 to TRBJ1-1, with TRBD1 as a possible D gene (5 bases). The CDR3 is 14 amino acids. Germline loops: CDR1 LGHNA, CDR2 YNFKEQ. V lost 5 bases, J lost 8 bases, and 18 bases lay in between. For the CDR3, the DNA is TGTGCCAGCAGCGACTCGCCAAGGGGACGGGAAGCTTTCTTT. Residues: CASSDSPRGREAFF.

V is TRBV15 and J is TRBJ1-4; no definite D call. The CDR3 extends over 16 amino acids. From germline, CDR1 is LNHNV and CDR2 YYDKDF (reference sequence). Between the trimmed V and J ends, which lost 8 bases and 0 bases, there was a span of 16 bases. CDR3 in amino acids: CATYPAGPATNEKLFF. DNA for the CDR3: TGTGCCACCTACCCGGCAGGACCGGCAACTAATGAAAAACTGTTTTTT. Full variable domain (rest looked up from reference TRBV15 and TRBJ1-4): DAMVIQNPRYQVTQFGKPVTLSCSQTLNHNVMYWYQQKSSQAPKLLFHYYDKDFNNEADTPDNFQSRRPNTSFCFLDIRSPGLGDTAMYLCATYPAGPATNEKLFFGSGTQLSVL.

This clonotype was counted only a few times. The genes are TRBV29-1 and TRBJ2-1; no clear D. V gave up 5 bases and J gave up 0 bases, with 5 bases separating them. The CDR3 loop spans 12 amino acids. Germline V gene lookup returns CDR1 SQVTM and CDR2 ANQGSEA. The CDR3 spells CSVLSSYNEQFF. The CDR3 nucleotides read TGCAGCGTTTTGTCCTCCTACAATGAGCAGTTCTTC.

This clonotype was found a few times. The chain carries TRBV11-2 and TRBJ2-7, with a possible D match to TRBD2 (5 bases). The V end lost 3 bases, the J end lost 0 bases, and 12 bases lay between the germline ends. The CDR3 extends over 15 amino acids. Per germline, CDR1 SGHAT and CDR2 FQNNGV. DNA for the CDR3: TGTGCCAGCAGCTTCCATATGACTATCTCCTACGAGCAGTACTTC. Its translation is CASSFHMTISYEQYF.

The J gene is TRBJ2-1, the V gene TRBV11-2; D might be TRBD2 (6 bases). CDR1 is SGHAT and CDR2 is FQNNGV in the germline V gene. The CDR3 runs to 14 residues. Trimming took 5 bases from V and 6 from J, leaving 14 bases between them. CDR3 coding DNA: TGTGCCAGCAGCGTTCCCGGGACTCGCAATGAGCAGTTCTTC. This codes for CASSVPGTRNEQFF.

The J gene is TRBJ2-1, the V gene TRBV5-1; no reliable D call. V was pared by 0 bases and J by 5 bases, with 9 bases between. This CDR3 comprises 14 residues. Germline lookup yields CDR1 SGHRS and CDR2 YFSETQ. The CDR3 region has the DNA TGCGCCAGCAGCTTGGGGCCACCCGACAATGAGCAGTTCTTC. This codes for CASSLGPPDNEQFF.

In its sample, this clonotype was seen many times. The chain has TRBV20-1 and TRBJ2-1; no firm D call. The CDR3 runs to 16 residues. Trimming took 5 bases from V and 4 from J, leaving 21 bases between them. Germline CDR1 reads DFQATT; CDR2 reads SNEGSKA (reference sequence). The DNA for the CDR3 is TGCAGTGCTTATTATCCCCCGGACCACCCTTACAATGAGCAGTTCTTC. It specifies CSAYYPPDHPYNEQFF.

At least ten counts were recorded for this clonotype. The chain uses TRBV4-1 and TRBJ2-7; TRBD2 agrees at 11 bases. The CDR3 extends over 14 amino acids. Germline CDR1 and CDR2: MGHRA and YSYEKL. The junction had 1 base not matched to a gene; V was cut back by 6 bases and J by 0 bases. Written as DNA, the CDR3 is TGCGCCAGCAGGGGACTAGCGGACTCCTACGAGCAGTACTTC. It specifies CASRGLADSYEQYF.

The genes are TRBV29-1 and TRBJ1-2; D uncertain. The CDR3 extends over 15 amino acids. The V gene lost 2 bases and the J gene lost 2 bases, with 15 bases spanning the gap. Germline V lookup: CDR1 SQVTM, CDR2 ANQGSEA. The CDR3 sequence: CSVENWRDLNYGYTF. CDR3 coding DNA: TGCAGCGTTGAAAACTGGAGGGATTTAAACTATGGCTACACCTTC.

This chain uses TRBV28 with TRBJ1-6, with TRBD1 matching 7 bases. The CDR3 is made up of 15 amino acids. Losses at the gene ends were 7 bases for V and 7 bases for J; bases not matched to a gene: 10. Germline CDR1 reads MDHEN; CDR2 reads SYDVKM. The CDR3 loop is CASTRGGRGNSPLHF. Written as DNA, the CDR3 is TGTGCCAGCACCAGGGGGGGGCGGGGGAATTCACCCCTCCACTTT. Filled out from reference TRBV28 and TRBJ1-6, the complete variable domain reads DVKVTQSSRYLVKRTGEKVFLECVQDMDHENMFWYRQDPGLGLRLIYFSYDVKMKEKGDIPEGYSVSREKKERFSLILESASTNQTSMYLCASTRGGRGNSPLHFGNGTRLTVT.

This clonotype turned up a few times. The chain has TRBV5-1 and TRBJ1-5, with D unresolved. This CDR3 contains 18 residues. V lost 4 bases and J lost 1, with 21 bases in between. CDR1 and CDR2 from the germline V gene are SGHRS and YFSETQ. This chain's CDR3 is CASSLHPTDGPSNQPQHF. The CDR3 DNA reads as TGCGCCAGCAGCCTTCATCCCACGGACGGACCAAGCAATCAGCCCCAGCATTTT. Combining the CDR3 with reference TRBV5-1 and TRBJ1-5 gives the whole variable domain KAGVTQTPRYLIKTRGQQVTLSCSPISGHRSVSWYQQTPGQGLQFLFEYFSETQRNKGNFPGRFSGRQFSNSRSEMNVSTLELGDSALYLCASSLHPTDGPSNQPQHFGDGTRLSIL.

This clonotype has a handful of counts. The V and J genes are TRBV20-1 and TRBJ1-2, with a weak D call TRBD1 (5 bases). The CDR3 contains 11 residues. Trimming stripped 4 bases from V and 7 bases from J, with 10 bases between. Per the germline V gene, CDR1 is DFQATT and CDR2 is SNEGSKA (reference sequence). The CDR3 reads CSAIAGPGYTF. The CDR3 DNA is TGCAGTGCTATCGCAGGGCCTGGCTACACCTTC.

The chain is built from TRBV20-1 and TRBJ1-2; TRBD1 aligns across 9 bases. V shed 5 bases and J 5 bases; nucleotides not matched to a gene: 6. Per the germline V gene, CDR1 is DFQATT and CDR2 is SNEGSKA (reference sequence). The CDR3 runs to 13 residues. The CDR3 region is CSAEPGQGYGYTF. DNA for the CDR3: TGCAGTGCTGAGCCGGGACAGGGTTATGGCTACACCTTC.

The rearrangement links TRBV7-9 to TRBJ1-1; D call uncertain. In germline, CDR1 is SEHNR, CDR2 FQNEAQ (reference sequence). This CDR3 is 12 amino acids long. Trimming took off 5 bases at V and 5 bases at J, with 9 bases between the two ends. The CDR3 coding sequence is TGTGCCAGCAGCGGCCGACCGACTGAAGCTTTCTTT. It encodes CASSGRPTEAFF.